The 23 T cell receptor beta chains below come from one sample, sequenced in a study of blood T cell repertoires in COVID-19. Measured with immunoSEQ multiplex PCR; TCRdb has only the in-frame clones, and not every one. The data show fewer than 250,000 clones, with approximately 81% seen just once and about 10% held by the top ten. Sequences were obtained from peripheral blood. Receptor source: an elderly woman with COVID-19, enrolled during active disease.

This clone was seen only once. The J gene is TRBJ1-5, the V gene TRBV2, with unresolved D. The V gene's germline CDR1 is SNHLY and CDR2 FYNNEI. V was trimmed by 6 bases and J by 5 bases, leaving 8 bases between them. This CDR3 contains 12 residues. The CDR3 spells CASSRRDQPQHF. CDR3 nucleotide sequence: TGTGCCAGCAGCCGGAGGGATCAGCCCCAGCATTTT.

This chain links TRBV5-1 with TRBJ1-3; D perhaps matches TRBD1 (6 bases). The CDR3 loop spans 13 amino acids. Germline-derived CDR1 and CDR2 are SGHRS and YFSETQ. The V end lost 7 bases, the J end lost 6 bases, and 14 bases lay between the germline ends. The CDR3 is CASRWAGENTIYF. CDR3 DNA sequence: TGCGCCAGCCGTTGGGCAGGGGAAAACACCATATATTTT.

Notes on this clone: Other DNA sequences in this sample translate to the same CDR3. The chain has TRBV6-5 and TRBJ1-1, with a tentative D call TRBD1 (5 bases). CDR3 size: 12 residues. Germline values: CDR1 MNHEY, CDR2 SVGAGI. V lost 5 bases to trimming and J lost 3 bases, with 7 bases between them. Here the CDR3 reads CASSRGDTEAFF. DNA for the CDR3: TGTGCCAGCAGTCGGGGGGACACTGAAGCTTTCTTT.

V and J are TRBV7-9 and TRBJ2-1; a possible D gene is TRBD1 (6 bases). CDR3 length equals 15 residues. Trimming took 2 bases from V and 7 from J, leaving 15 bases between them. The germline V gene has CDR1 SEHNR and CDR2 FQNEAQ (reference sequence). The chain's CDR3 is CASSLMSGANNEQFF. CDR3 sequence (DNA): TGTGCCAGCAGCTTAATGTCAGGGGCAAATAATGAGCAGTTCTTC.

This clone has a handful of counts. The chain employs TRBV10-3 and TRBJ1-6; 7 nucleotides agree with TRBD1. The germline V gene encodes CDR1 ENHRY and CDR2 SYGVKD. The trim removed 8 bases at V and 5 bases at J, leaving 3 bases unmatched. There are 13 residues in the CDR3. The CDR3 DNA sequence: TGTGCCATCGGCGGGACAGATAATTCACCCCTCCACTTT. Translated: CAIGGTDNSPLHF.

The chain joins TRBV4-1 to TRBJ1-5, with D hard to call. The CDR3 spans 16 residues. CDR1 is MGHRA and CDR2 is YSYEKL in the germline V gene. V lost 0 bases and J lost 1, with 10 bases in between. The CDR3 DNA is TGCGCCAGCAGCCAAGAGAAGGGAGGGAGCAATCAGCCCCAGCATTTT. Amino acids: CASSQEKGGSNQPQHF.

This clone came up once. V gene TRBV7-7 combines with J gene TRBJ2-2; the D gene is possibly TRBD2 (6 bases). Trimming pared 4 bases from V and 4 bases from J, leaving 13 bases between. The length of the CDR3 is 15 residues. Germline V lookup: CDR1 SSHAT, CDR2 FNYEAQ (reference sequence). In DNA form, the CDR3 reads TGTGCCAGCAGCTCCTCGGGGGTGGGCACCGGGGAGCTGTTTTTT. Residues: CASSSSGVGTGELFF.

The gene calls are TRBV7-2 and TRBJ2-7; 11 nucleotides agree with TRBD2. V lost 4 bases to trimming and J lost 0 bases; unmatched junction nucleotides: 8. Per the germline V gene, CDR1 is SGHTA and CDR2 is FQGNSA. The CDR3 runs 17 residues. The CDR3 reads CASSSTSGGLSSYEQYF. The CDR3 nucleotides read TGTGCCAGCAGCTCTACTAGCGGGGGCCTTAGCTCCTACGAGCAGTACTTC.

This sequence joins TRBV28 and TRBJ1-3; D gene unclear. Germline V gene lookup returns CDR1 MDHEN and CDR2 SYDVKM. The CDR3 covers 13 residues. The V end lost 3 bases, the J end lost 0 bases, and 3 bases lay between the germline ends. The CDR3 DNA is TGTGCCAGCAGTTTGAGCTCTGGAAACACCATATATTTT. The encoded protein is CASSLSSGNTIYF.

The chain uses TRBV19 and TRBJ2-2, with 8 nucleotides matching TRBD2. The CDR3 is made up of 16 amino acids. With 1 base clipped from V and 6 bases from J, the junction kept 7 bases outside the gene matches. From germline, CDR1 is LNHDA and CDR2 SQIVND (reference sequence). CDR3 in amino acids: CASSIGSTSGAGELFF. The CDR3 DNA follows: TGTGCCAGTAGTATAGGGTCCACTAGCGGAGCCGGGGAGCTGTTTTTT. The full variable domain, completed using reference TRBV19 and TRBJ2-2, is DGGITQSPKYLFRKEGQNVTLSCEQNLNHDAMYWYRQDPGQGLRLIYYSQIVNDFQKGDIAEGYSVSREKKESFPLTVTSAQKNPTAFYLCASSIGSTSGAGELFFGEGSRLTVL.

The chain has TRBV6-1 and TRBJ1-2, with D unclear. Deletions cut 2 bases from V and 4 bases from J, with 11 bases between. The CDR3 length is 14 residues. Germline CDR1 is MNHNS and CDR2 is SASEGT. CDR3 sequence (DNA): TGTGCCAGCAGTGAAATCGGCAGGTTCTATGGCTACACCTTC. This translates into CASSEIGRFYGYTF.

For the CDR3, the DNA is TGTGCCAGCAGCGTACGTACAGGGGGGGAGACCCAGTACTTC. Translating it yields CASSVRTGGETQYF. The V gene is TRBV9, the J gene TRBJ2-5; 8 bases fit TRBD1. Germline V gene lookup returns CDR1 SGDLS and CDR2 YYNGEE. The CDR3 is 14 amino acids. Losses at the gene ends were 1 base for V and 5 bases for J; bases not matched to a gene: 4.

This clone has just one count. V and J are TRBV18 and TRBJ1-1, with D tentatively TRBD1 (6 bases). The germline gives CDR1 KGHSH, CDR2 LQKENI. The CDR3 extends over 14 amino acids. V lost 6 bases to trimming and J lost 3 bases, with 14 bases between them. CDR3 loop: CASSPAGGYTEAFF. CDR3 DNA: TGTGCCAGCTCGCCCGCGGGGGGCTACACTGAAGCTTTCTTT.

The sample holds a few counts of this clone. This same CDR3 is encoded by further DNA sequences in the sample. The genes are TRBV6-6 and TRBJ1-5; D perhaps matches TRBD1 (5 bases). The germline V gene encodes CDR1 MNHNY and CDR2 SVGAGI (reference sequence). The CDR3 runs 15 residues. V gave up 0 bases and J gave up 4 bases, with 10 bases separating them. In DNA, the CDR3 is TGTGCCAGCAGTTACTCGGGGGGACCTAATCAGCCCCAGCATTTT. Translated: CASSYSGGPNQPQHF.

This clone was seen more than once but under ten times. The rearrangement links TRBV27 to TRBJ1-4, with 8 bases that match TRBD1. V gave up 5 bases and J gave up 3 bases; unmatched junction bases: 5. Germline CDR1 MNHEY, CDR2 SMNVEV (reference sequence). This CDR3 has 15 amino acids. Here the CDR3 reads CASSQDRVANEKLFF. The CDR3, as DNA: TGTGCCAGCAGTCAGGACAGGGTGGCTAATGAAAAACTGTTTTTT.

The genes are TRBV27 and TRBJ2-1; D perhaps matches TRBD2 (7 bases). Trimming cost V 10 bases and J 4 bases, with 17 bases left between them. The length of the CDR3 is 14 residues. Germline loops: CDR1 MNHEY, CDR2 SMNVEV (reference sequence). The CDR3 spells CATRGGGTYNEQFF. The CDR3 DNA reads as TGTGCCACCAGGGGAGGGGGGACTTACAATGAGCAGTTCTTC.

This clone has only a few counts. V gene TRBV27 combines with J gene TRBJ1-5, with 8 bases fitting TRBD1. Germline V gene sequence: CDR1 MNHEY, CDR2 SMNVEV (reference sequence). The length of the CDR3 is 15 residues. The V segment lost 5 bases and the J segment 5 bases; nucleotides outside the gene matches: 8. DNA of the CDR3: TGTGCCAGCAGTCGAAGTTCAGGGGGCTATCAGCCCCAGCATTTT. Amino acids: CASSRSSGGYQPQHF.

The chain has TRBV24-1 and TRBJ2-3; TRBD1 aligns across 8 bases. Germline CDR1 is KGHDR and CDR2 is SFDVKD. The CDR3 runs 15 residues. The V and J ends lost 3 bases and 5 bases, in that order; junction bases with no gene match: 6. The CDR3 protein is CATSDPQGGGDTQYF. DNA of the CDR3: TGTGCCACCAGTGATCCACAGGGGGGAGGAGATACGCAGTATTTT.

The V and J genes are TRBV10-3 and TRBJ1-1, with a weak D call TRBD1 (6 bases). V lost 10 bases to trimming and J lost 1 base, with 10 bases between them. CDR1 ENHRY and CDR2 SYGVKD come from the germline V gene. The CDR3 length is 12 residues. The CDR3 protein is CATKQGNTEAFF. The CDR3 bases are TGTGCCACCAAACAGGGGAACACTGAAGCTTTCTTT.

The CDR3 coding sequence is TGTGCCAGCACCCGAATCGCCTCGGTGAACACTGAAGCTTTCTTT. As protein: CASTRIASVNTEAFF. This chain joins TRBV6-6 and TRBJ1-1; D gene uncertain. CDR3 length equals 15 residues. CDR1 MNHNY and CDR2 SVGAGI come from the germline V gene (reference sequence). Trimming shortened V by 7 bases and J by 0 bases, and 15 bases separated the two germline ends.

Written as DNA, the CDR3 is TGTGCCAGCAGTTCCGGACAGGGGGATAATTCACCCCTCCACTTT. Amino acid sequence: CASSSGQGDNSPLHF. The genes are TRBV6-5 and TRBJ1-6; TRBD1 matches 10 bases. The V segment lost 4 bases and the J segment 5 bases; nucleotides outside the gene matches: 2. The V gene's germline CDR1 is MNHEY and CDR2 SVGAGI. CDR3 length: 15 amino acids.

This clone was observed a single time. V is TRBV19 and J is TRBJ1-1; no clear D gene. Trimming removed 3 bases at V and 7 bases at J, with 15 bases between. CDR3 length equals 14 residues. Germline V gives CDR1 LNHDA, CDR2 SQIVND (reference sequence). DNA of the CDR3: TGTGCCAGTAGTATTCCCACCGGCGGGGTTGAAGCTTTCTTT. Amino acids: CASSIPTGGVEAFF.

V gene TRBV5-8 combines with J gene TRBJ1-4; no firm D call. Per the germline V gene, CDR1 is SGHTS and CDR2 is YDEGEE. CDR3 length: 16 residues. The V end was cut by 2 bases, the J end by 0 bases, with 11 bases between. The CDR3 bases are TGTGCCAGCAGCTTTGGGCGGGGAACAACTAATGAAAAACTGTTTTTT. Translating it yields CASSFGRGTTNEKLFF.